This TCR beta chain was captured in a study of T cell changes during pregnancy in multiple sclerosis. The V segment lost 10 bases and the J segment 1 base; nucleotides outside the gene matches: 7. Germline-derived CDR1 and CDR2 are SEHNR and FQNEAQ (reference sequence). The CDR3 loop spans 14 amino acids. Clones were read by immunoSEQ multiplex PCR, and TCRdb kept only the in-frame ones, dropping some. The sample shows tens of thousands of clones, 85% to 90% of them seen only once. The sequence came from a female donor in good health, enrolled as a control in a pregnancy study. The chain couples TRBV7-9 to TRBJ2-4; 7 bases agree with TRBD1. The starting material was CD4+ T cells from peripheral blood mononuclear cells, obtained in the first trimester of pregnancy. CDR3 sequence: CAIHPGGAKNIQYF. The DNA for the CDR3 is TGTGCCATTCATCCAGGGGGTGCCAAAAACATTCAGTACTTC.